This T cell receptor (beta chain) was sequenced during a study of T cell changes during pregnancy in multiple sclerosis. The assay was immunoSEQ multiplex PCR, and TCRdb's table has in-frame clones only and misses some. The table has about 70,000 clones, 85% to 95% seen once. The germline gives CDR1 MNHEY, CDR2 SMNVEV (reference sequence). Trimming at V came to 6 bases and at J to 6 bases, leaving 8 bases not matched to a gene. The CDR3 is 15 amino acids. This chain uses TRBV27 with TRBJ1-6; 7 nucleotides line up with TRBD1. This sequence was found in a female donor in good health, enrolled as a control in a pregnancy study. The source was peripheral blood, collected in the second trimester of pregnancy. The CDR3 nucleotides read TGTGCCAGCAGCCCTCGACAGGGAGGTAATTCACCCCTCCACTTT. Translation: CASSPRQGGNSPLHF.